The present T cell receptor beta chain was sequenced within a study of human T cells and chemical hapten exposure. Study details: From small differences in pooled library volume came most of the variation in per-sample TCR yields. Study-wide findings and caveats: Among expanded TCRs, significantly more large CDR3 similarity clusters formed than among controls. Sensitization with DPC brought no change to TCRs above 1 in 1000 in frequency.

Concerning this clonotype itself: The antigen remains unidentified.

Time point described: pre-sensitization, week 0. Specified treatment: therapeutic diphenylcyclopropenone sensitization with weekly scalp DPC. Germline CDR1 is SEHNR and CDR2 is FQNEAQ (reference sequence). The V segment lost 5 bases and the J segment 5 bases; nucleotides outside the gene matches: 6. CDR3 size: 15 residues. The library labeled individual cDNA molecules by adding unique molecular identifiers to them. TCRdb reanalysed the RACE reads using MiXCR and keeps one entry per CDR3 protein. The top ten hold 1.2% of the sample, which has under 300,000 distinct CDR3 sequences, roughly 7.4% seen once.

The sequencing here drew on whole blood, taken in connection with sensitization to the hapten diphenylcyclopropenone (DPC). This TCR was recovered from a man younger than 30 with alopecia areata. Some clones in this sample may be carry-over from other donors' samples. The chain joins TRBV7-9 to TRBJ1-5; 10 bases fit TRBD1. The CDR3 bases are TGTGCCAGCAGCCCACCCGGACAGGGGGATCAGCCCCAGCATTTT. It specifies CASSPPGQGDQPQHF.